This T cell receptor beta chain emerged from a study of STAT3 mutations in large granular lymphocyte leukemia. Study details: Among longitudinally sequenced T-LGLL patients, roughly half had canonical activating STAT3 mutations detected.

Sequenced by immunoSEQ multiplex PCR; TCRdb stores in-frame clones only, minus some. Of 10,000 to 15,000 clones in the sample, roughly nine tenths were seen once. The study's findings and limits: Suggested: STAT3 mutation was not the ancestral event for these clonal expansions. Clonal expansion was inferred from other time points because no sample existed at each clone's first appearance. Every T-cell large granular lymphocyte leukemia patient had at least one immunodominant TCR beta clonotype.

CDR1 SEHNR and CDR2 FQNEAQ come from the germline V gene (reference sequence). This CDR3 is built from 18 residues. Trimming at V came to 5 bases and at J to 0 bases, leaving 9 bases not matched to a gene. A note on this clone: Its antigen is unidentified.

The genes are TRBV7-9 and TRBJ2-1; 11 bases align to TRBD2. This clonotype originated in a man in his forties with T-cell large granular lymphocyte leukemia. Some clones in this sample may be carry-over from other donors' samples. Sequenced material: peripheral blood mononuclear cells. CDR3 sequence: CASSPPLAGAISYNEQFF. CDR3 DNA: TGTGCCAGCAGCCCTCCACTAGCGGGGGCTATCTCCTACAATGAGCAGTTCTTC.